Presented here are 26 T cell receptor beta chains from one specimen sequenced in a study of blood T cell repertoires in COVID-19. This table comes from immunoSEQ multiplex PCR, and its TCRdb copy is limited to in-frame clones, with some not included. The data contain 70,000 to 90,000 clones, around 90% of them singletons. Sequenced sample: peripheral blood. These receptors all stem from a human donor in a cohort sampled during active COVID-19.

V usage is TRBV15 and J usage is TRBJ2-1, with D hard to call. CDR1 is LNHNV, CDR2 YYDKDF, per germline (reference sequence). The CDR3 has 13 amino acids. Trimming removed 3 bases at V and 8 bases at J, with 11 bases between. The CDR3 here is CATSSRLSDEQFF. The CDR3, as DNA: TGTGCCACCAGCAGCCGACTTTCGGATGAGCAGTTCTTC.

CDR3 loop: CASSYRGLAYEQYF. CDR3 nucleotides: TGTGCCAGCAGTTACAGGGGGCTTGCCTACGAGCAGTACTTC. The V and J genes are TRBV28 and TRBJ2-7; 9 nucleotides match TRBD1. The trim removed 4 bases at V and 2 bases at J, leaving 3 bases unmatched. Germline V gene lookup returns CDR1 MDHEN and CDR2 SYDVKM. CDR3 size: 14 residues.

The J gene is TRBJ2-7, the V gene TRBV7-9; 7 nucleotides agree with TRBD1. This CDR3 comprises 14 residues. The junction had 5 bases not matched to a gene; V was cut back by 5 bases and J by 1 base. The germline gives CDR1 SEHNR, CDR2 FQNEAQ (reference sequence). CDR3 loop: CASSHGDRSYEQYF. In nucleotides, the CDR3 is TGTGCCAGCAGCCACGGGGACAGATCCTACGAGCAGTACTTC.

V and J are TRBV5-1 and TRBJ2-7, with D maybe TRBD1 (6 bases). V lost 4 bases to trimming and J lost 0 bases, with 14 bases between them. The CDR3 runs 15 residues. Germline V gene data show CDR1 as SGHRS and CDR2 as YFSETQ. DNA of the CDR3: TGCGCCAGCAGCACAACAGGGCAGATCTCCTACGAGCAGTACTTC. Translation gives CASSTTGQISYEQYF.

On this clone: The junction departs from germline at one end; a sequencing error may be responsible. The chain has TRBV5-4 and TRBJ2-7; D is perhaps TRBD2 (5 bases). Germline loops: CDR1 SGHNT, CDR2 YYREEE (reference sequence). The CDR3 length is 15 residues. CDR3 region: CASSLDGETLYGQYF. CDR3 DNA: TGTGCCAGCAGCCTCGATGGGGAGACCCTCTACGGGCAGTACTTC.

The gene calls are TRBV12-3 or TRBV12-4 and TRBJ1-5; TRBD1 matches 7 bases. This CDR3 spans 13 amino acids. With 3 bases clipped from V and 5 bases from J, the junction kept 1 base outside the gene matches. The CDR3 protein is CASSFRGDQPQHF. The CDR3 DNA is TGTGCCAGCAGTTTCAGGGGGGATCAGCCCCAGCATTTT.

This chain uses TRBV28 with TRBJ2-7; tentative D call: TRBD1 (7 bases). Trimming removed 5 bases from V and 1 base from J, with 18 bases in between. CDR3 length: 16 residues. The germline CDR1 and CDR2 sequences are MDHEN and SYDVKM. In DNA, the CDR3 is TGTGCCAGCAGTACTTACACGACAGGGACTTCCTACGAGCAGTACTTC. Residues: CASSTYTTGTSYEQYF.

V usage is TRBV24-1 and J usage is TRBJ2-5, with 10 positions matching TRBD2. Germline V gene data show CDR1 as KGHDR and CDR2 as SFDVKD. The length of the CDR3 is 16 residues. The V segment lost 3 bases and the J segment 2 bases; nucleotides outside the gene matches: 5. As DNA, the CDR3 is TGTGCCACCAGTGATACACTAGCGGGGATACAAGAGACCCAGTACTTC. Translation gives CATSDTLAGIQETQYF.

The chain recombines TRBV9 with TRBJ1-6; a possible D gene is TRBD1 (6 bases). From germline, CDR1 is SGDLS and CDR2 YYNGEE. Trimming removed 2 bases from V and 9 bases from J, with 12 bases in between. The CDR3 is 14 residues long. CDR3 bases: TGTGCCAGCAGCGTGGGACAAGGAACTTCACCCCTCCACTTT. Its protein product is CASSVGQGTSPLHF.

The chain is built from TRBV18 and TRBJ2-5, with 7 bases fitting TRBD1. V dropped 6 bases and J dropped 4; count of bases not matched to a gene: 8. Germline CDR1 reads KGHSH; CDR2 reads LQKENI. The CDR3 is 14 amino acids. The CDR3 region has the DNA TGTGCCAGCTCTCCGACAGGGACCCGAGAGACCCAGTACTTC. This sequence encodes CASSPTGTRETQYF.

This clone appeared once. The chain is built from TRBV2 and TRBJ2-5, with a possible D match to TRBD2 (7 bases). Between the trimmed V and J ends, which lost 4 bases and 3 bases, there was a span of 12 bases. Germline lookup yields CDR1 SNHLY and CDR2 FYNNEI. The CDR3 is made up of 14 amino acids. DNA of the CDR3: TGTGCCAGCAGTGGAGGGGGGGGCAAAGAGACCCAGTACTTC. Translation: CASSGGGGKETQYF.

The rearrangement links TRBV5-1 to TRBJ2-5, with 11 nucleotides matching TRBD1. V gave up 4 bases and J gave up 3 bases; unmatched junction bases: 5. CDR3 length: 15 amino acids. Germline loops: CDR1 SGHRS, CDR2 YFSETQ. The chain's CDR3 is CASSTGDRGEETQYF. DNA of the CDR3: TGCGCCAGCAGCACCGGGGACAGGGGGGAAGAGACCCAGTACTTC.

This clone was found a few times. The rearrangement joins TRBV7-9 to TRBJ1-5; D is undetermined. Germline lookup yields CDR1 SEHNR and CDR2 FQNEAQ (reference sequence). The CDR3 loop spans 15 amino acids. V dropped 1 base and J dropped 4 bases, with 11 bases sitting between them. The CDR3 loop reads CASSLGMAVNQPQHF. The CDR3 DNA reads as TGTGCCAGCAGCTTAGGTATGGCAGTTAATCAGCCCCAGCATTTT.

The J gene is TRBJ2-7, the V gene TRBV18; the D gene is possibly TRBD1 (6 bases). This CDR3 comprises 14 residues. CDR1 is KGHSH and CDR2 is LQKENI in the germline V gene. Deletions cut 2 bases from V and 4 bases from J, with 12 bases between. CDR3 in amino acids: CASSPIQGTYEQYF. The CDR3 region has the DNA TGTGCCAGCTCACCAATACAGGGAACTTACGAGCAGTACTTC.

The count of this clone is one. The chain couples TRBV11-3 to TRBJ2-3, with D tentatively TRBD1 (6 bases). Germline V gene data show CDR1 as SGHNT and CDR2 as YENEEA. There are 16 residues in the CDR3. The ends were cut back, 1 base at V and 2 bases at J, with 13 bases in the middle. CDR3 sequence (DNA): TGTGCCAGCAGCTTAGGTGGGGGCGCGACCACAGATACGCAGTATTTT. It encodes CASSLGGGATTDTQYF.

The genes are TRBV3-1 (or the pseudogene TRBV3-2) and TRBJ2-1; a weak D match, TRBD2 (6 bases). V lost 1 base to trimming and J lost 0 bases, with 10 bases between them. CDR1 and CDR2 (germline): LGHDT, YNNKEL (reference sequence). The CDR3 covers 16 residues. The CDR3: CASSQVAGFSYNEQFF. The CDR3 bases are TGTGCCAGCAGCCAAGTGGCGGGGTTCTCCTACAATGAGCAGTTCTTC.

The chain recombines TRBV28 with TRBJ1-3; D remains unclear. The CDR3 spans 13 residues. Germline CDR1 reads MDHEN; CDR2 reads SYDVKM. Trimming shortened V by 8 bases and J by 0 bases, and 8 bases separated the two germline ends. The CDR3 region has the DNA TGTGCCAGCCGCAGAGGCTCTGGAAACACCATATATTTT. Protein: CASRRGSGNTIYF.

The CDR3 loop reads CASRSRGNYGYTF. In DNA form, the CDR3 reads TGTGCCAGCAGGTCCCGGGGGAACTATGGCTACACCTTC. This sequence joins TRBV28 and TRBJ1-2, with D perhaps TRBD1 (5 bases). Looked up from germline, CDR1 is MDHEN and CDR2 is SYDVKM. V shed 6 bases and J shed 2 bases, with 10 bases lying between them. The CDR3 covers 13 residues.

This clone was seen a few times. The V and J genes are TRBV2 and TRBJ2-7, with D uncertain. V was clipped by 1 base and J by 3 bases, with 7 bases between them. The length of the CDR3 is 13 residues. Germline CDR1 is SNHLY and CDR2 is FYNNEI. CDR3 nucleotide sequence: TGTGCCAGCAGTGAAGGTAGTTACTACGAGCAGTACTTC. Translation gives CASSEGSYYEQYF.

This chain links TRBV27 with TRBJ1-2, with 7 nucleotides matching TRBD1. The CDR3 length is 13 residues. Germline values: CDR1 MNHEY, CDR2 SMNVEV (reference sequence). Trimming cost V 2 bases and J 6 bases; bases outside gene matches: 3. This CDR3 is CASSLRQGDGYTF. DNA for the CDR3: TGTGCCAGCAGTTTACGGCAGGGGGATGGCTACACCTTC.

V gene TRBV4-3 combines with J gene TRBJ2-3; 9 positions match TRBD2. The CDR3 is 16 residues long. Trimming cost V 1 base and J 4 bases; bases outside gene matches: 6. Germline V gives CDR1 LGHNA, CDR2 YSLEER. The CDR3: CASSQVPGLASDTQYF. The CDR3 region has the DNA TGCGCCAGCAGCCAAGTCCCGGGACTAGCCTCAGATACGCAGTATTTT.

The rearrangement uses TRBV5-1 and TRBJ2-3; TRBD1 might be the D (5 bases). The CDR3 is 16 residues long. Trimming took off 4 bases at V and 2 bases at J, with 17 bases between the two ends. Germline CDR1 SGHRS, CDR2 YFSETQ. The CDR3 sequence: CASSIDRSLPTDTQYF. The CDR3 nucleotides are TGCGCCAGCAGCATCGACAGATCCCTTCCCACAGATACGCAGTATTTT.

The table lists this clone with a count of one. The chain joins TRBV6-5 to TRBJ2-1, with 9 bases aligning to TRBD2. The germline V gene has CDR1 MNHEY and CDR2 SVGAGI. The CDR3 sequence is 15 residues long. The J segment lost 4 bases and the V segment lost 5 bases, leaving 6 bases of the junction unmatched. The CDR3 nucleotides read TGTGCCAGCAGTCCCCCTAGCGGGAAATACAATGAGCAGTTCTTC. Protein: CASSPPSGKYNEQFF.

With regard to this clone: A read error may produce the germline difference seen at one junction end. This chain links TRBV5-1 with TRBJ2-2; 8 bases line up with TRBD2. This CDR3 spans 15 amino acids. Germline V CDR1 and CDR2: SGHRS, YFSETQ. In DNA form, the CDR3 reads TGCGCCCGCAGCACCGGGGGGGGCGTGACCGGGGAGCTGTTTTTT. It is translated as CARSTGGGVTGELFF.

This chain uses TRBV5-1 with TRBJ1-4; D unresolved. CDR1 SGHRS and CDR2 YFSETQ come from the germline V gene. The CDR3 spans 16 residues. The ends were cut back, 4 bases at V and 0 bases at J, with 13 bases in the middle. For the CDR3, the DNA is TGCGCCAGCAGCCCACGTGAGGGAGCAACTAATGAAAAACTGTTTTTT. This translates into CASSPREGATNEKLFF. Full variable domain (remainder filled in from reference TRBV5-1 and TRBJ1-4): KAGVTQTPRYLIKTRGQQVTLSCSPISGHRSVSWYQQTPGQGLQFLFEYFSETQRNKGNFPGRFSGRQFSNSRSEMNVSTLELGDSALYLCASSPREGATNEKLFFGSGTQLSVL.

The rearrangement links TRBV12-3 or TRBV12-4 to TRBJ1-1; D remains unclear. The CDR3 has 12 amino acids. The V end lost 4 bases, the J end lost 10 bases, and 13 bases lay between the germline ends. CDR3 nucleotides: TGTGCCAGCAGTTCCTTGGGAGAGCCAGCTTTCTTT. This gives the protein CASSSLGEPAFF.